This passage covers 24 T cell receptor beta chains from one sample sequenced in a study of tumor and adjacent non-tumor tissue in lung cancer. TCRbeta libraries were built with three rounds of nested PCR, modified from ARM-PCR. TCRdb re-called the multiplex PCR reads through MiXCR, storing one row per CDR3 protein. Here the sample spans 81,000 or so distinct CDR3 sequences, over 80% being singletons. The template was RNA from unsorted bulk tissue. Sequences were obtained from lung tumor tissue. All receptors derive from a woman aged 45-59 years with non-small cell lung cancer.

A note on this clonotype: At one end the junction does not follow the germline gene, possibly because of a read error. The CDR3 here is CSARGREYIEQYF. DNA for the CDR3: TGTAGTGCTAGAGGGCGGGAGTACATCGAGCAGTACTTC. This chain connects TRBV20-1 to TRBJ2-7; 7 bases agree with TRBD2. This CDR3 contains 13 residues. In germline, CDR1 is DFQATT, CDR2 SNEGSKA (reference sequence).

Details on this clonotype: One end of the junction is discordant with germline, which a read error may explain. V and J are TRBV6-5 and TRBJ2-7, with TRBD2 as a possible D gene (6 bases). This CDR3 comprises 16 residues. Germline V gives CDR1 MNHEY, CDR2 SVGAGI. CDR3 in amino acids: CASRKRTNGSPREQYF. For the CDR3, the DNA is TGTGCCAGCAGGAAGAGGACTAACGGGAGCCCACGCGAGCAATACTTC.

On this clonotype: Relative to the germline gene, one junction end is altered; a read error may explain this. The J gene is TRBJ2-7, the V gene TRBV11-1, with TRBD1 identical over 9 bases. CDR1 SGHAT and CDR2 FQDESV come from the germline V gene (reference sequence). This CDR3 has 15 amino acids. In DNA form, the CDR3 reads TGTGCCAGCAGTTTAAGGGACAGGGACCAGTACGAGCAGTGCTTC. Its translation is CASSLRDRDQYEQCF.

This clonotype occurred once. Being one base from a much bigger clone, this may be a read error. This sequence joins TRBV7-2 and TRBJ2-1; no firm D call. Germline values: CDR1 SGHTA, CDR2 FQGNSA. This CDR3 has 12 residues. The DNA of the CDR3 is TGTGTCAGCAGCTTCCCCAGGAATGAGCAGTTCTTC. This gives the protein CVSSFPRNEQFF.

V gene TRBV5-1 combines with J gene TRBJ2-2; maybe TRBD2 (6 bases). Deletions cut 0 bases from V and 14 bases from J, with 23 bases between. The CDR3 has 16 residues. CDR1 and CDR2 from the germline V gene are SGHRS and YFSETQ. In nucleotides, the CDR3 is TGCGCCAGCAGCTTGGTTTATGGTGGCCCCACCGGGGGACTGTTTTTT. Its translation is CASSLVYGGPTGGLFF.

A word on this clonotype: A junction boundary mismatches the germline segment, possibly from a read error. In DNA, the CDR3 is TGCAGAGCCCTGGCGGGAGCAGAAACCTACAAGCAGTACTTC. Its protein is CRALAGAETYKQYF. The chain employs TRBV20-1 and TRBJ2-7; 7 positions match TRBD2. CDR1 is DFQATT and CDR2 is SNEGSKA in the germline V gene (reference sequence). The CDR3 contains 14 residues.

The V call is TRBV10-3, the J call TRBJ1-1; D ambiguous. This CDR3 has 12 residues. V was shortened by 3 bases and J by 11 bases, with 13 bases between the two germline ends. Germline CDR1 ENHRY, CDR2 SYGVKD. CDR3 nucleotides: TGTGCCATCAGTGATGGCGCCAGTGAGGCTTTCTTT. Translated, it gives CAISDGASEAFF.

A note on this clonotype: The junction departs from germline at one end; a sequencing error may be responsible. CDR3 region: CSARVHTGELFF. CDR3 DNA: TGCAGTGCTAGAGTCCACACTGGGGAGTTGTTTTTT. The chain links TRBV20-1 to TRBJ2-2, with D perhaps TRBD2 (5 bases). The CDR3 runs to 12 residues. Germline V lookup: CDR1 DFQATT, CDR2 SNEGSKA (reference sequence).

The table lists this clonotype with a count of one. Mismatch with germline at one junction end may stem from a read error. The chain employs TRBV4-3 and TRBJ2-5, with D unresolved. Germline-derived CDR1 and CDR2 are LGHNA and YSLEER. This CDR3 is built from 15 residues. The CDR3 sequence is CASGQESDPQETQYF. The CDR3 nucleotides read TGCGCCAGCGGCCAAGAATCCGATCCTCAAGAGACCCAGTACTTC.

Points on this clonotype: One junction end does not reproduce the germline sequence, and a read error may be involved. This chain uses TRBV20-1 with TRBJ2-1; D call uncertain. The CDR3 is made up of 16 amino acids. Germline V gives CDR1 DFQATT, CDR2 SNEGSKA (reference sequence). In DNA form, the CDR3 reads TGTAGTGCTAGAGATGGCGGCGCCCGATCCTACAATGAGCAGTTCTTC. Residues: CSARDGGARSYNEQFF.

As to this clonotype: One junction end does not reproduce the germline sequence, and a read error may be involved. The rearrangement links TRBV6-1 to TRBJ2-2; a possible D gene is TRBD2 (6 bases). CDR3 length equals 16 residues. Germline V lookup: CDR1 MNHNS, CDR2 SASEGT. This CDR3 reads CASRQGSDSGGGDLFF. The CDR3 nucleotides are TGTGCCAGCAGGCAGGGTTCTGACAGCGGAGGCGGGGATCTGTTTTTT.

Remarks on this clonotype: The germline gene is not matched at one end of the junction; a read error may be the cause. The CDR3 is CASRSSSGGNDKLFF. DNA for the CDR3: TGTGCCAGCAGGTCTTCCTCGGGGGGCAATGATAAACTCTTTTTT. The J gene is TRBJ1-4, the V gene TRBV28; D might be TRBD1 (6 bases). The CDR3 sequence is 15 residues long. CDR1 is MDHEN, CDR2 SYDVKM, per germline.

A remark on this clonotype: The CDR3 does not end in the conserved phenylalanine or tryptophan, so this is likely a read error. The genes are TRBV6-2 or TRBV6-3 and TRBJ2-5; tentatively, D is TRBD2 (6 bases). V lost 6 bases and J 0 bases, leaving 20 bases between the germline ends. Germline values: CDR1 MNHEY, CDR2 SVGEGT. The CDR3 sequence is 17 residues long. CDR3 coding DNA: TGTGCCAGCAGCTTTAGCGGAGACACCAAGAACCAAGAGACCCAGTACTTA. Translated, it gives CASSFSGDTKNQETQYL.

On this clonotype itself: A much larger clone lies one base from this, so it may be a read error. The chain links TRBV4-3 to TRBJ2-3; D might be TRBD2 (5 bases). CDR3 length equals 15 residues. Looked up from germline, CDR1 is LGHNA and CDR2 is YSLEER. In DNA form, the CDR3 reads TGCGCCAGCAGCTTACGACTAAGTCAATCAGATACGCTGTATTTT. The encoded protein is CASSLRLSQSDTLYF.

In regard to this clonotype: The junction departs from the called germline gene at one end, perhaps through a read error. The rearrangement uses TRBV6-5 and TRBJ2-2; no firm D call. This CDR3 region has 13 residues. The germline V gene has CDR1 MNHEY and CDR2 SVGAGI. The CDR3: CARSTWDTGELFF. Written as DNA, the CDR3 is TGTGCCCGCAGTACATGGGATACCGGGGAGCTGTTTTTT.

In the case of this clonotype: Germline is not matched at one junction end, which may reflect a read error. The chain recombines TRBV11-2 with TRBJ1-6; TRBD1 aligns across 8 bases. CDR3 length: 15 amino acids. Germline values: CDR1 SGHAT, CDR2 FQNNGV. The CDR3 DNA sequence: TGTGTCAGCAACCCAGGACAGGGTCATAATTCACTCCTCCACTTT. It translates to CVSNPGQGHNSLLHF.

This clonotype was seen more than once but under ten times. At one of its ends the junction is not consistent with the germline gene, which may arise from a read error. The CDR3 DNA sequence: TGCGCCAACAGCCAACAACAGGGTTGTACTGAAGCTTTCTTT. Its protein is CANSQQQGCTEAFF. V is TRBV4-3 and J is TRBJ1-1, with D possibly being TRBD1 (6 bases). Germline V gene data show CDR1 as LGHNA and CDR2 as YSLEER. The CDR3 is 14 amino acids.

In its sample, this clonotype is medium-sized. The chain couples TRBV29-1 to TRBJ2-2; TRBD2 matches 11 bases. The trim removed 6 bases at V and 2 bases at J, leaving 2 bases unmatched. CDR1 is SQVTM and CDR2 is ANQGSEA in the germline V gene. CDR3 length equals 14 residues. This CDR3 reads CSVGTSGNTGELFF. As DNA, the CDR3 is TGCAGCGTGGGGACTAGCGGTAACACCGGGGAGCTGTTTTTT.

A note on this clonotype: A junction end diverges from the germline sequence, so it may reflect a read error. The CDR3: CSSRIPHRGASGITPHYEQYF. CDR3 sequence (DNA): TGTAGTTCTAGAATTCCTCACCGGGGGGCTAGCGGGATAACTCCGCACTACGAGCAGTACTTC. The rearrangement uses TRBV20-1 and TRBJ2-7; 9 positions match TRBD2. CDR3 length equals 21 residues. Germline V gene data show CDR1 as DFQATT and CDR2 as SNEGSKA (reference sequence).

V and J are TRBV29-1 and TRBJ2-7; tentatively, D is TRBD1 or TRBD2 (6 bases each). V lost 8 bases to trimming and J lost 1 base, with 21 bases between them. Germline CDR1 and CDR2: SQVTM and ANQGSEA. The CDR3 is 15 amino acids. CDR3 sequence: CSFVSGGGFSYEQYF. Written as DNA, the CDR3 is TGCAGCTTTGTGTCTGGAGGGGGTTTTTCCTACGAGCAGTACTTC.

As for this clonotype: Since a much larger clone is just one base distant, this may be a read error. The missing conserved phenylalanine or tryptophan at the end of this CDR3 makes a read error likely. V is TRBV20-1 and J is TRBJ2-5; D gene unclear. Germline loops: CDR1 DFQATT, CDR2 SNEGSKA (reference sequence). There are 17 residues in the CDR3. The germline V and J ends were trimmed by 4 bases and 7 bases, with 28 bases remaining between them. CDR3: CSAISPTTLGPKATQYL. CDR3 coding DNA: TGCAGTGCTATCAGCCCGACAACCCTTGGGCCCAAAGCGACCCAGTACCTC.

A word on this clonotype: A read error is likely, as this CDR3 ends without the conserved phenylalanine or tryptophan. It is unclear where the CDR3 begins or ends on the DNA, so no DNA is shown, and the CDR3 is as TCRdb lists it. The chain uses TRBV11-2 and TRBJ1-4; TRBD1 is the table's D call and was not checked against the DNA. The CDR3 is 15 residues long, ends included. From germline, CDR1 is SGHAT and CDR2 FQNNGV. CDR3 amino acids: CASSPRRGADEKLLI.

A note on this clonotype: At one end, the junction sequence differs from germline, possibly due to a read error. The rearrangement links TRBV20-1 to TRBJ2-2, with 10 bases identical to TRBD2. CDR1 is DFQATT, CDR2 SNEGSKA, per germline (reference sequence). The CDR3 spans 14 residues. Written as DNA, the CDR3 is TGCAGTGTCCCTAGCGGGAGAGGCACCGGGGAGCTGCTTTTT. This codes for CSVPSGRGTGELLF.

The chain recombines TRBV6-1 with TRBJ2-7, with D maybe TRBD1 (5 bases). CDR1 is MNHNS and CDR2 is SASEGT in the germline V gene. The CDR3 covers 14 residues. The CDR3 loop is CSSSEGLGAGEQYF. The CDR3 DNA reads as TGTAGCAGCAGTGAAGGGCTAGGGGCCGGAGAGCAGTACTTC.